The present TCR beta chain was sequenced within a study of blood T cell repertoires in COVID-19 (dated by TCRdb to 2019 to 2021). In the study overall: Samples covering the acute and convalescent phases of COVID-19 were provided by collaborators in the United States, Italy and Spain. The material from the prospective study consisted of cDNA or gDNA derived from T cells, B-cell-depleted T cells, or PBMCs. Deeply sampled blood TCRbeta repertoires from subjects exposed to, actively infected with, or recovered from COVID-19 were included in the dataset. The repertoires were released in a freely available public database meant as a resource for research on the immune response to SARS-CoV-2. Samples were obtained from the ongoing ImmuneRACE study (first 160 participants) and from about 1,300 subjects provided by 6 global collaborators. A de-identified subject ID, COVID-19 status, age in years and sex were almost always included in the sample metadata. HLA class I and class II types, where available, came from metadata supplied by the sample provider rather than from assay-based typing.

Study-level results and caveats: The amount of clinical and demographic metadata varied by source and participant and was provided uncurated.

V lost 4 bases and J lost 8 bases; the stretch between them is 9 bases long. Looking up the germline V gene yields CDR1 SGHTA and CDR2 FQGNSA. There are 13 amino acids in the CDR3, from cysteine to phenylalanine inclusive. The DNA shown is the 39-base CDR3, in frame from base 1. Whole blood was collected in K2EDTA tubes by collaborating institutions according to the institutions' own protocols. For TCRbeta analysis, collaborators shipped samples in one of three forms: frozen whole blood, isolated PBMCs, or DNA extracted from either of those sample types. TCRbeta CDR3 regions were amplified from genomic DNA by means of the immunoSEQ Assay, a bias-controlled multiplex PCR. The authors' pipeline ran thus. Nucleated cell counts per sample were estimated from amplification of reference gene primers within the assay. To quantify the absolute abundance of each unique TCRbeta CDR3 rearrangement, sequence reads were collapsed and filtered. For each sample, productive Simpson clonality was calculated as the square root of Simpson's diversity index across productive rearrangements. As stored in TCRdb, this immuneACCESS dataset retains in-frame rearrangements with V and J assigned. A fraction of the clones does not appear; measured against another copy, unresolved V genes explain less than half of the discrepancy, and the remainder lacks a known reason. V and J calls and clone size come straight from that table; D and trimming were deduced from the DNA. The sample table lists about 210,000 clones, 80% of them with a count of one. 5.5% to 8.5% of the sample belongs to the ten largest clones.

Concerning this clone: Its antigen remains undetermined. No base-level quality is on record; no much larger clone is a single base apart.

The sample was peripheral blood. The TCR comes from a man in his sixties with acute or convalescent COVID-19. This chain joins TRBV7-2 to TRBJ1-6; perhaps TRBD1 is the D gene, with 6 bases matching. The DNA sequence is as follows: TGTGCCAGCAGCTCCCGGACAGATTCACCCCTCCACTTT. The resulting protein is CASSSRTDSPLHF.